Shown below are 3 T cell receptor beta chains from a single sample sequenced in a study of T cells in Graves' hyperthyroidism and ophthalmopathy. TCR beta CDR3 region amplification was performed from RNA transcripts. The study used the HTBI primer set for a first-round RT-PCR of the TCR CDR3. TCRdb re-derived calls from the multiplex PCR reads in MiXCR, one entry per CDR3 protein. This table has a few hundred thousand distinct CDR3 sequences, approximately 13% appearing once. The sample consisted of blood. All receptors derive from a woman between 18 and 29 years old with Graves' hyperthyroidism.

This clonotype came up many times. V and J are TRBV11-2 and TRBJ1-6; D not certain. CDR1 is SGHAT, CDR2 FQNNGV, per germline. The CDR3 sequence is 15 residues long. Trimming shortened V by 1 base and J by 6 bases, and 10 bases separated the two germline ends. CDR3 sequence: CASSLGVGPNSPLHF. The CDR3 nucleotides read TGTGCCAGCAGCTTAGGGGTAGGCCCTAATTCACCCCTCCACTTT. The complete variable domain, with remaining parts taken from reference TRBV11-2 and TRBJ1-6, reads EAGVAQSPRYKIIEKRQSVAFWCNPISGHATLYWYQQILGQGPKLLIQFQNNGVVDDSQLPKDRFSAERLKGVDSTLKIQPAKLEDSAVYLCASSLGVGPNSPLHFGNGTRLTVT.

This clonotype was seen more than once but under ten times. This sequence joins TRBV29-1 and TRBJ1-5; a weak D match, TRBD1 (6 bases). The V gene lost 6 bases and the J gene lost 3 bases, with 12 bases spanning the gap. The CDR3 is 13 amino acids. The germline V gene has CDR1 SQVTM and CDR2 ANQGSEA. CDR3 in DNA: TGCAGCGTGGAGGACAGCCCCAATCAGCCCCAGCATTTT. It translates to CSVEDSPNQPQHF.

This chain links TRBV3-1 with TRBJ1-1; 7 bases map to TRBD1. The CDR3 has 18 amino acids. V shed 4 bases, J shed 0 bases, and the junction held 14 bases outside the gene matches. CDR1 and CDR2 (germline): LGHDT, YNNKEL (reference sequence). Here the CDR3 reads CASSPLEGAPTMNTEAFF. CDR3 DNA: TGTGCCAGCAGCCCCCTAGAGGGGGCCCCGACTATGAACACTGAAGCTTTCTTT.